This TCR beta chain was recorded in a study of identical twins. A universal primer site arose from template switching, and cDNA bore unique molecular identifiers. MiXCR, run by TCRdb on the 5' RACE reads, gives a single entry per CDR3 protein. The table lists 450,000 to 500,000 distinct CDR3 sequences, over 11% of them singletons. Study outcomes and limitations: For cord blood, abundant beta clonotypes had fewer insertions, unlike memory repertoires, which showed none. Cross-sectional statistical analysis was relied on for the conclusions, without the same donors being followed.

This clonotype was counted a few times. Its antigen is currently unknown. The CDR3 is 15 residues long. Trimming took 3 bases from V and 2 from J; bases not matched to a gene: 3. The same data also went into a second study, on yellow fever vaccine responses in identical twins.

This clonotype was obtained from a woman between 18 and 30 years old in good health. The chain links TRBV12-3 or TRBV12-4 to TRBJ2-1; 8 nucleotides line up with TRBD2. The sample taken for sequencing was CD4+ T cells sorted from blood. The CDR3 DNA follows: TGTGCCAGCAGTTTTCTCGGGGGGGCCTACAATGAGCAGTTCTTC. Amino acid sequence: CASSFLGGAYNEQFF.